This record concerns one T cell receptor (beta chain) sequence. Its antigen is undetermined. The assay was immunoSEQ multiplex PCR, and TCRdb's table has in-frame clones only and misses some. The sample records 100,000 to 130,000 clones, about 89% being singletons. There are 16 residues in the CDR3. With V trimmed by 0 bases and J by 4 bases, 8 bases remained unmatched. Germline lookup yields CDR1 SGHDT and CDR2 YYEEEE. The record originates from a study of T cell responses to AZD1222 COVID-19 vaccine. Findings and caveats of the study: Regions 160-218 and 743-854 dominated among vaccine-associated CD4 TCRs spanning spike. Among the donors, most were white British and more were female, and clonal diversity was possibly underestimated. Baseline seropositives among AZD1222 recipients totaled only 5 to 7. After the peak T cell response, and only then, were repertoires sampled.

This receptor was obtained from an adult who received the AZD1222 COVID-19 vaccine. The chain recombines TRBV5-6 with TRBJ1-2; 8 bases match TRBD1. The material sequenced was peripheral blood, taken 28 days after the second AZD1222 dose. CDR3 loop: CASSLGQGSLAYGYTF. CDR3 DNA: TGTGCCAGCAGCTTGGGACAGGGGTCGCTAGCCTATGGCTACACCTTC.